Listed here are 5 T cell receptor beta chains from one sample, sequenced in a study of shared T cell receptors in the human thymus. TCRdb's copy holds only in-frame clones and misses some; the assay was immunoSEQ multiplex PCR. The sample consists of hundreds of thousands of clones, around 89% of them appearing once. The same sample was also studied in work on human thymus T cells.

The sequenced material came from thymocytes. The receptors derive from a boy under two years old with a congenital heart defect.

The chain is built from TRBV27 and TRBJ2-1; 9 bases are a match to TRBD1. V shed 4 bases, J shed 4 bases, and the junction held 8 bases outside the gene matches. The CDR3 extends over 16 amino acids. Germline CDR1 reads MNHEY; CDR2 reads SMNVEV (reference sequence). The CDR3 here is CASSSPTGGEYNEQFF. The CDR3 DNA reads as TGTGCCAGCAGTTCACCGACAGGGGGAGAATACAATGAGCAGTTCTTC.

V gene TRBV30 combines with J gene TRBJ2-1; TRBD2 agrees at 16 bases. The CDR3 extends over 19 amino acids. The junction had 8 bases not matched to a gene; V was cut back by 2 bases and J by 1 base. Germline loops: CDR1 GTSNPN, CDR2 SVGIG (reference sequence). The CDR3 bases are TGTGCCTGGAGTCTTCCGGGACTAGCGGGAGGGCCGTCCTACAATGAGCAGTTCTTC. This codes for CAWSLPGLAGGPSYNEQFF.

The genes are TRBV20-1 and TRBJ2-5, with D uncertain. V was clipped by 3 bases and J by 6 bases, with 5 bases between them. In germline, CDR1 is DFQATT, CDR2 SNEGSKA (reference sequence). This CDR3 region has 10 residues. The CDR3 region is CSASWQTQYF. CDR3 DNA sequence: TGCAGTGCTAGTTGGCAGACCCAGTACTTC.

This chain uses TRBV6-5 with TRBJ2-1; perhaps TRBD2 as D (6 bases). The CDR3 has 13 amino acids. The V gene's germline CDR1 is MNHEY and CDR2 SVGAGI. V was trimmed by 0 bases and J by 10 bases, leaving 10 bases between them. The DNA for the CDR3 is TGTGCCAGCAGTTACTCGGTCCGGGGGGAGCAGTTCTTC. Its translation is CASSYSVRGEQFF.

V is TRBV2 and J is TRBJ2-5; 11 bases map to TRBD1. V was clipped by 10 bases and J by 5 bases; unmatched bases: 6. This CDR3 contains 13 residues. Germline V gene lookup returns CDR1 SNHLY and CDR2 FYNNEI. The DNA for the CDR3 is TGTGCCACCCGGACAGGGGGCAAGGAGACCCAGTACTTC. This gives the protein CATRTGGKETQYF.